One T cell receptor beta chain is described in this entry. The data were obtained in a study of radiation and T cells in renal cell carcinoma. Some clones are missing from TCRdb's copy, which holds only in-frame ones; the method was immunoSEQ multiplex PCR. The data show 130,000 or so clones, 83% seen once. The time point denotes: baseline pretreatment blood. Documented treatment: 15 Gy SBRT to primary tumor, nephrectomy 4 weeks later. The receptor was derived from a woman aged 45-65 years with renal cell carcinoma. The source material was blood, sampled from a patient whose treatment included radiotherapy and nephrectomy.

CDR3 sequence reads: CASSAAVNTEAFF. CDR3 sequence (DNA): TGTGCCAGCAGCGCCGCGGTGAACACTGAAGCTTTCTTT. This chain joins TRBV7-9 and TRBJ1-1; D remains unclear. The germline V and J ends were trimmed by 5 bases and 0 bases, with 7 bases remaining between them. This CDR3 region has 13 residues. Germline V lookup: CDR1 SEHNR, CDR2 FQNEAQ (reference sequence).